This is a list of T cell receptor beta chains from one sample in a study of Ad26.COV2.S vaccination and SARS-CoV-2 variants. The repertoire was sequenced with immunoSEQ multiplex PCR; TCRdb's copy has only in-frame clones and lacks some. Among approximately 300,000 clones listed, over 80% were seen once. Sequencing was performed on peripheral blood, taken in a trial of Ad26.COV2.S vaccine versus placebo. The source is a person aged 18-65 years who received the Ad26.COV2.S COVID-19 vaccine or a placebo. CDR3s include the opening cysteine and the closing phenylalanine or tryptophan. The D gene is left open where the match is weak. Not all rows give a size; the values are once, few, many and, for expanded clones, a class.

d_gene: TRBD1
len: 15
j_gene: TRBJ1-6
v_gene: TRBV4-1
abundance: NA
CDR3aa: CASSQAGQGTSPLHF
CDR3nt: TGCGCCAGCAGCCAAGCGGGACAGGGTACCTCACCCCTCCACTTT

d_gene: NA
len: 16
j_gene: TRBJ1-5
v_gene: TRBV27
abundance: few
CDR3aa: CASSLGGSGSGQPQHF
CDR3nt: TGTGCCAGCAGTTTAGGGGGGTCGGGGTCGGGTCAGCCCCAGCATTTT

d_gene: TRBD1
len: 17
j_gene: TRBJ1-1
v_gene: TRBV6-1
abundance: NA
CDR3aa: CASSEPSSGTGKPEAFF
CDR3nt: TGTGCCAGCAGTGAACCCTCATCCGGGACAGGGAAGCCTGAAGCTTTCTTT

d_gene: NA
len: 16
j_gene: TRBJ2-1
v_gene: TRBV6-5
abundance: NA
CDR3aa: CASSYSWPGGANEQFF
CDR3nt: TGTGCCAGCAGTTACTCGTGGCCCGGGGGAGCAAATGAGCAGTTCTTC

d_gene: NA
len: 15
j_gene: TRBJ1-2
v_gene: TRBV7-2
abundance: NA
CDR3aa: CASSLAGLLTDGYTF
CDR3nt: TGTGCCAGCAGCTTAGCCGGACTCCTAACTGATGGCTACACCTTC

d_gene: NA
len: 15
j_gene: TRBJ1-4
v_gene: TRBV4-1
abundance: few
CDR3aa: CASSRGEAANEKLFF
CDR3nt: TGCGCCAGCAGCCGAGGGGAGGCGGCTAATGAAAAACTGTTTTTT

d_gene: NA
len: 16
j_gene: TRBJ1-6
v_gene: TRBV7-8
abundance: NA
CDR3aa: CASSVGRSSYNSPLHF
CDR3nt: TGTGCCAGCAGCGTGGGGAGGTCCTCCTATAATTCACCCCTCCACTTT

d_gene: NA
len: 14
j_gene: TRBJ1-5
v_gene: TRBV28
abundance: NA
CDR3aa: CASSFTRGGQPQHF
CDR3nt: TGTGCCAGCAGTTTTACTAGGGGGGGTCAGCCCCAGCATTTT

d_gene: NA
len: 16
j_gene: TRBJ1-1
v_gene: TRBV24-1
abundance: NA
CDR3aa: CATSDLIGHMNTEAFF
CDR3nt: TGTGCCACCAGTGATTTAATAGGGCATATGAACACTGAAGCTTTCTTT

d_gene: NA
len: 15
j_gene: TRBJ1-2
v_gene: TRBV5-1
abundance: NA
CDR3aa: CASSLRLGADYGYTF
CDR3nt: TGCGCCAGCAGCTTAAGACTGGGGGCGGACTATGGCTACACCTTC